This TCR beta chain was profiled in a study of shared clonotypes between healthy human individuals. Sequenced by immunoSEQ multiplex PCR; TCRdb stores in-frame clones only, minus some. The table has approximately 95,000 clones, roughly two thirds seen once. This clone turned up a few times. Sequencing was carried out using memory CD8+ T cells sorted from blood. Subset denoted: CD45RO+ cells pooled with CCR7-negative TemRA cells. The sequence was obtained from a man aged 25-40 years in good health.

Here the CDR3 reads CASSLVSGDTQYF. The CDR3 nucleotides are TGTGCCAGCAGCTTAGTGTCCGGTGATACGCAGTATTTT. The chain links TRBV7-2 to TRBJ2-3; D not certain. CDR1 and CDR2 (germline): SGHTA, FQGNSA. The CDR3 loop spans 13 amino acids. V lost 1 base to trimming and J lost 6 bases, with 8 bases between them.